Below, one TCR beta chain is given with its context. Its antigen remains unknown. Trimming took off 1 base at V and 4 bases at J, with 16 bases between the two ends. The germline V gene encodes CDR1 MDHEN and CDR2 SYDVKM. The CDR3 extends over 16 amino acids. These data belong to a study of T cells in Graves' hyperthyroidism and ophthalmopathy. Study at large: Once the initial diagnosis was made, peripheral blood was obtained before any treatment. Broader study findings: From stable hyperthyroidism, ophthalmopathy was set apart by a 13 V-J model. Blood samples included most of the expanded thyroid clonotypes exceeding 0.001.

Amplification of TCR beta CDR3 regions was performed using RNA transcripts as template. A set of HTBI primers served as the primers for a first-round RT-PCR of the TCR CDR3. A single record per CDR3 protein comes from TCRdb applying MiXCR to the multiplex PCR reads. The top ten clones hold around 30% of a sample with 220,000 or so distinct CDR3 sequences, about a sixth of them seen once. The chain couples TRBV28 to TRBJ1-1, with a tentative D call TRBD1 (6 bases). Sequencing was carried out using blood. This TCR came from a woman aged 18 to 35 with Graves' ophthalmopathy. The CDR3 DNA follows: TGTGCCAGCAGTTTATCCACAGGGAAGGAAGGCACTGAAGCTTTCTTT. Residues: CASSLSTGKEGTEAFF.